Each of the 4 T cell receptor beta chains below was sequenced from the same sample in a study of beta chain features in type 1 diabetes. Findings and limits, study-wide: Across all four CD4+ subsets, people with type 1 diabetes showed modestly shorter TCRB CDR3s.

These receptors have no identified antigens. The investigators reverse transcribed all of the isolated RNA, so they sequenced expressed TCRB transcripts. The repertoire was sequenced with immunoSEQ multiplex PCR; TCRdb's copy has only in-frame clones and lacks some. The data show under 400,000 clones, around an eighth seen once. Sequencing was carried out using naive CD4+ T cells from blood. Source of these receptors: a woman aged 18-29 years with type 1 diabetes.

This chain uses TRBV6-6 with TRBJ2-1; the match to TRBD1 covers 7 bases. The CDR3 runs 13 residues. V dropped 6 bases and J dropped 13; count of bases not matched to a gene: 12. Germline V gene sequence: CDR1 MNHNY, CDR2 SVGAGI (reference sequence). CDR3 sequence: CASRFGQVPFQFF. The CDR3 coding sequence is TGTGCCAGCAGATTCGGACAGGTGCCCTTTCAGTTCTTC.

J is TRBJ1-1 and V is TRBV20-1; D perhaps matches TRBD1 (6 bases). The V and J ends lost 5 bases and 7 bases respectively, with 11 bases between them. Germline V gene lookup returns CDR1 DFQATT and CDR2 SNEGSKA (reference sequence). The CDR3 runs 11 residues. CDR3 in DNA: TGCAGTGCTGGACAGTATAGTGAAGCTTTCTTT. Its translation is CSAGQYSEAFF.

This clone has more than one count but fewer than ten. The genes are TRBV11-2 and TRBJ1-1; D possibly corresponds to TRBD1 (6 bases). The CDR3 contains 13 residues. In germline, CDR1 is SGHAT, CDR2 FQNNGV. Trimming removed 0 bases from V and 11 bases from J, with 13 bases in between. In nucleotides, the CDR3 is TGTGCCAGCAGCTTAGATCGGGGGGCTTTCGCTTTCTTT. It codes for CASSLDRGAFAFF.

The V gene is TRBV11-2, the J gene TRBJ2-1, with TRBD2 matching over 9 bases. Trimming removed 4 bases from V and 5 bases from J; junction bases left unmatched: 6. The germline V gene encodes CDR1 SGHAT and CDR2 FQNNGV. The CDR3 is 15 residues long. This CDR3 is CASSWAGGPHNEQFF. DNA for the CDR3: TGTGCCAGCAGCTGGGCGGGGGGGCCGCACAATGAGCAGTTCTTC.